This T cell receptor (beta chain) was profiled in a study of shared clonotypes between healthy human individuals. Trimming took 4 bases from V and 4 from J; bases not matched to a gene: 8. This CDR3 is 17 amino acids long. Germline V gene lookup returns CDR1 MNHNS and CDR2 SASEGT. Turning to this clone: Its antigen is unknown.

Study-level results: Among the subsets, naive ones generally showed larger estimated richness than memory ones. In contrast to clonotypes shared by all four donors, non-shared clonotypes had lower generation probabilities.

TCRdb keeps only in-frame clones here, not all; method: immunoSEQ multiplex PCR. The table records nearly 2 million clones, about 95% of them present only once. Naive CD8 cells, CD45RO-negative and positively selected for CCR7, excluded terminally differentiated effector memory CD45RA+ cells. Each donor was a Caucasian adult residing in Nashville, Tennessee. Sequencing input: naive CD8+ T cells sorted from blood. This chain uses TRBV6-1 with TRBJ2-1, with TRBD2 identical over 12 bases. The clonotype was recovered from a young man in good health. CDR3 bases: TGTGCCAGCAGTGTACTAGCGGGGGGCATAACGTACAATGAGCAGTTCTTC. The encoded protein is CASSVLAGGITYNEQFF.